Following are 11 T cell receptor beta chains from one sample sequenced in a study of T cells in Graves' hyperthyroidism and ophthalmopathy. Researchers took RNA transcripts and amplified the TCR beta CDR3 regions from them. HTBI primers were used for first-round RT-PCR of the TCR CDR3. TCRdb processed the multiplex PCR reads anew with MiXCR; each CDR3 protein has one entry. This repertoire shows roughly 420,000 distinct CDR3 sequences, roughly 15% found once; its top ten account for about 5%. The material sequenced was blood. The receptors derive from a woman younger than 30 with Graves' hyperthyroidism.

V usage is TRBV29-1 and J usage is TRBJ1-2; TRBD1 aligns across 7 bases. The CDR3 is 14 residues long. Germline-derived CDR1 and CDR2 are SQVTM and ANQGSEA. After removal of 0 bases from V and 4 bases from J, the junction contained 5 bases not matched to a gene. CDR3 protein: CSVEDRRQGYGYTF. CDR3 nucleotides: TGCAGCGTTGAAGATCGAAGACAGGGCTATGGCTACACCTTC.

This clonotype showed up many times. DNA of the CDR3: TGTGCCACTTCCCAGGCGGTACACTACGAGCAGTACTTC. Translated, it gives CATSQAVHYEQYF. This chain links TRBV6-1 with TRBJ2-7; D is unresolved. Germline CDR1 reads MNHNS; CDR2 reads SASEGT. This CDR3 spans 13 amino acids. Trimming took 10 bases from V and 3 from J, leaving 16 bases between them.

Ten or more counts support this clonotype. The rearrangement uses TRBV28 and TRBJ2-1; possibly TRBD1 for D (6 bases). CDR1 is MDHEN and CDR2 is SYDVKM in the germline V gene. The germline V and J ends were trimmed by 5 bases and 4 bases, with 12 bases remaining between them. The CDR3 extends over 14 amino acids. As DNA, the CDR3 is TGTGCCAGCAGTGCAGGGGAAAGGTACAATGAGCAGTTCTTC. It is translated as CASSAGERYNEQFF.

The rearrangement joins TRBV4-2 to TRBJ1-1, with D hard to call. V lost 0 bases to trimming and J lost 1 base, with 12 bases between them. This CDR3 is 16 amino acids long. Per the germline V gene, CDR1 is LGHNA and CDR2 is YNFKEQ. CDR3 protein: CASSQDGQVKNTEAFF. CDR3 coding DNA: TGTGCCAGCAGCCAAGATGGGCAGGTCAAGAACACTGAAGCTTTCTTT.

In its sample, this clonotype was seen many times. CDR3 DNA sequence: TGTGCCAGCAGCCAAGATCGGGTTAGCGACTTGAACACCGGGGAGCTGTTTTTT. Its protein is CASSQDRVSDLNTGELFF. The V and J genes are TRBV3-1 and TRBJ2-2, with a weak D call TRBD2 (5 bases). Trimming took 0 bases from V and 1 from J, leaving 15 bases between them. Germline CDR1 and CDR2: LGHDT and YNNKEL (reference sequence). This CDR3 spans 18 amino acids.

The chain carries TRBV5-6 and TRBJ1-4, with D perhaps matching TRBD1 (5 bases). The ends were cut back, 1 base at V and 3 bases at J, with 10 bases in the middle. CDR1 is SGHDT and CDR2 is YYEEEE in the germline V gene. The CDR3 is made up of 15 amino acids. The CDR3 loop reads CASSLRGDPNEKLFF. The CDR3 region has the DNA TGTGCCAGCAGCTTGCGGGGGGATCCTAATGAAAAACTGTTTTTT.

Note on this clonotype: With a much larger clone just one base away, this may be a read error. Here the CDR3 omits its conserved ending phenylalanine or tryptophan, so a read error is the likely source. The V gene is TRBV18, the J gene TRBJ1-1, with TRBD1 matching over 8 bases. Germline CDR1 KGHSH, CDR2 LQKENI. J gave up 0 bases and V 6 bases, and 3 bases lay outside the gene matches. CDR3 size: 14 residues. The CDR3 spells CASSGTGLNTEAFL. CDR3 nucleotides: TGTGCCAGCTCCGGGACAGGACTGAACACTGAAGCTTTCCTT.

J is TRBJ1-6 and V is TRBV7-8; 9 nucleotides agree with TRBD1. The CDR3 totals 16 residues. Germline lookup yields CDR1 SGHVS and CDR2 FQNEAQ. The V gene end was trimmed by 5 bases and the J gene end by 7 bases; junction bases not matched to a gene: 9. The CDR3 sequence is CASSLLRDRDNSPLHF. The CDR3 DNA reads TGTGCCAGCAGCCTCCTCCGGGACAGGGACAATTCACCCCTCCACTTT.

This clonotype was recorded many times. This chain connects TRBV28 to TRBJ2-7; TRBD2 is a possible D gene (6 bases). This CDR3 is built from 15 residues. V was cut by 6 bases and J by 0 bases, with 15 bases left in between. Germline assignment: CDR1 MDHEN and CDR2 SYDVKM. This chain's CDR3 is CASSLPPSVSYEQYF. The CDR3 region has the DNA TGTGCCAGCAGCCTTCCCCCTAGCGTCTCCTACGAGCAGTACTTC.

This clonotype was picked up many times. The chain employs TRBV7-6 and TRBJ2-5; D uncertain. Trimming cost V 4 bases and J 7 bases, with 16 bases left between them. CDR3 size: 14 residues. Per the germline V gene, CDR1 is SGHVS and CDR2 is FNYEAQ. As DNA, the CDR3 is TGTGCCAGCAGCTCGGACGGCCAGTGGGGGACCCAGTACTTC. Translated, it gives CASSSDGQWGTQYF. Supplemented by reference TRBV7-6 and TRBJ2-5, the full variable domain reads GAGVSQSPRYKVTKRGQDVALRCDPISGHVSLYWYRQALGQGPEFLTYFNYEAQQDKSGLPNDRFSAERPEGSISTLTIQRTEQRDSAMYRCASSSDGQWGTQYFGPGTRLLVL.

This clonotype was seen repeatedly, ten times or more. The chain uses TRBV12-3 or TRBV12-4 and TRBJ2-2; 11 nucleotides line up with TRBD2. The V segment lost 3 bases and the J segment 4 bases; nucleotides outside the gene matches: 1. The CDR3 totals 15 residues. The CDR3 region has the DNA TGTGCCAGCAGTTTTCTAGCGGGGGGCACCGGGGAGCTGTTTTTT. The encoded protein is CASSFLAGGTGELFF.